Each of the 13 T cell receptor beta chains below was sequenced from the same sample in a study of T cell responses to AZD1222 COVID-19 vaccine. This table comes from immunoSEQ multiplex PCR, and its TCRdb copy is limited to in-frame clones, with some not included. The data contain fewer than 150,000 clones, around 90% of them seen just once; the ten biggest clones take up 4.5% to 7%. Source: peripheral blood, taken 28 days after the second AZD1222 dose. These TCRs come from an adult who received the AZD1222 COVID-19 vaccine.

The chain joins TRBV28 to TRBJ1-3; no firm D call. The CDR3 contains 15 residues. CDR1 MDHEN and CDR2 SYDVKM come from the germline V gene. The V end was cut by 8 bases, the J end by 2 bases, with 16 bases between. The chain's CDR3 is CASRTDELTGNTIYF. The CDR3 DNA reads as TGTGCCAGCCGTACGGACGAATTAACTGGAAACACCATATATTTT.

V and J are TRBV6-4 and TRBJ1-5, with D unclear. Germline V gene lookup returns CDR1 MRHNA and CDR2 SNTAGT. The CDR3 length is 14 residues. Deletions cut 4 bases from V and 2 bases from J, with 9 bases between. CDR3 loop: CASSVSGGNQPQHF. In nucleotides, the CDR3 is TGTGCCAGCAGTGTCTCCGGAGGCAATCAGCCCCAGCATTTT.

J is TRBJ1-4 and V is TRBV21-1. TRBV21-1 is listed as a pseudogene. This CDR3 has 14 amino acids. The CDR3 region is CASSLGDVDEKLFF. CDR3 nucleotides: TGTGCCAGCAGCCTAGGGGACGTTGATGAAAAACTGTTTTTT.

This chain joins TRBV6-1 and TRBJ1-5, with unresolved D. V dropped 1 base and J dropped 2 bases, with 9 bases sitting between them. CDR1 is MNHNS and CDR2 is SASEGT in the germline V gene. There are 15 residues in the CDR3. The CDR3 reads CASSEGRRGNQPQHF. CDR3 sequence (DNA): TGTGCCAGCAGTGAAGGTCGGAGGGGCAATCAGCCCCAGCATTTT.

The chain uses TRBV19 and TRBJ1-2; D might be TRBD1 (5 bases). CDR3 length equals 15 residues. The germline gives CDR1 LNHDA, CDR2 SQIVND (reference sequence). The V end lost 5 bases, the J end lost 0 bases, and 13 bases lay between the germline ends. The CDR3 DNA sequence: TGTGCCAGTAGTGTTCTCCTGACAGCTAACTATGGCTACACCTTC. It is translated as CASSVLLTANYGYTF.

V and J are TRBV14 and TRBJ2-1; D remains unclear. This CDR3 contains 18 residues. The V and J ends lost 4 bases and 0 bases respectively, with 19 bases between them. Germline V CDR1 and CDR2: SGHDN, FVKESK. CDR3 DNA: TGTGCCAGCAGCCTCCTTTGGGCAGGTGCTAACTCCTACAATGAGCAGTTCTTC. This translates into CASSLLWAGANSYNEQFF.

The J gene is TRBJ2-1, the V gene TRBV14; D unresolved. Trimming stripped 1 base from V and 10 bases from J, with 14 bases between. Germline loops: CDR1 SGHDN, CDR2 FVKESK. The CDR3 sequence is 14 residues long. The CDR3 is CASSQVQMDREQFF. In DNA form, the CDR3 reads TGTGCCAGCAGCCAAGTCCAGATGGATCGCGAGCAGTTCTTC.

This chain joins TRBV27 and TRBJ2-7, with D possibly called TRBD1 or TRBD2 (6 bases each). Germline V gene lookup returns CDR1 MNHEY and CDR2 SMNVEV (reference sequence). The CDR3 consists of 15 residues. V was trimmed by 0 bases and J by 4 bases, leaving 13 bases between them. The CDR3 protein is CASSLSGGAGYEQYF. The CDR3 region has the DNA TGTGCCAGCAGTTTATCTGGGGGCGCGGGGTACGAGCAGTACTTC.

The chain has TRBV5-1 and TRBJ2-5; 9 positions match TRBD2. CDR1 is SGHRS and CDR2 is YFSETQ in the germline V gene. The CDR3 extends over 14 amino acids. V trimming: 2 bases; J trimming: 4 bases; junction bases outside the gene matches: 3. CDR3 residues: CASSFSGSGETQYF. CDR3 nucleotide sequence: TGCGCCAGCAGCTTTAGCGGGAGCGGAGAGACCCAGTACTTC.

CDR3: CASSGLTGGRLLNYGYTF. The CDR3 region has the DNA TGTGCCAGTAGTGGATTGACAGGGGGGCGCCTTTTGAACTATGGCTACACCTTC. This chain links TRBV19 with TRBJ1-2, with 9 bases aligning to TRBD1. Germline CDR1 and CDR2: LNHDA and SQIVND (reference sequence). The CDR3 spans 18 residues. After removal of 5 bases from V and 2 bases from J, the junction contained 15 bases not matched to a gene.

The chain links TRBV28 to TRBJ1-5; TRBD1 matches at 8 bases. J lost 6 bases, V lost 3 bases, and 7 bases had no gene match. CDR1 is MDHEN, CDR2 SYDVKM, per germline. This CDR3 is 15 amino acids long. The chain's CDR3 is CASSFPRTGSQPQHF. The CDR3 DNA is TGTGCCAGCAGTTTCCCGAGGACAGGGTCTCAGCCCCAGCATTTT. The whole variable domain, remainder taken from reference TRBV28 and TRBJ1-5, is DVKVTQSSRYLVKRTGEKVFLECVQDMDHENMFWYRQDPGLGLRLIYFSYDVKMKEKGDIPEGYSVSREKKERFSLILESASTNQTSMYLCASSFPRTGSQPQHFGDGTRLSIL.

The rearrangement links TRBV11-2 to TRBJ2-6; TRBD2 might be the D (6 bases). The CDR3 is made up of 19 amino acids. V dropped 0 bases and J dropped 0 bases, with 15 bases sitting between them. From germline, CDR1 is SGHAT and CDR2 FQNNGV. CDR3 residues: CASSLDAGGSNSGANVLTF. In DNA form, the CDR3 reads TGTGCCAGCAGCTTAGACGCCGGGGGATCGAACTCTGGGGCCAACGTCCTGACTTTC.

The chain employs TRBV20-1 and TRBJ2-3, with TRBD1 matching over 8 bases. Per the germline V gene, CDR1 is DFQATT and CDR2 is SNEGSKA (reference sequence). The length of the CDR3 is 11 residues. The CDR3 region is CTHRGTDTQYF. CDR3 in DNA: TGCACTCACAGGGGGACAGATACGCAGTATTTT.